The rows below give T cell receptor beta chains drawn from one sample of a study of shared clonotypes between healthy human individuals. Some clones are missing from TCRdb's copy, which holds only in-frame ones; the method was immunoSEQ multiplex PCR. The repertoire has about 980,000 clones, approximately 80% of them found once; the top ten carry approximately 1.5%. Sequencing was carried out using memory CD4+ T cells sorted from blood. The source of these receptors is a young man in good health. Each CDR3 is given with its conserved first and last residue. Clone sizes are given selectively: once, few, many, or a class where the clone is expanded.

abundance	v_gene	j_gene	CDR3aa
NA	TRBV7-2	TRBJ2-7	CASSLGTSGRVYEQYF
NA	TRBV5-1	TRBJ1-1	CASSSPEAHTEAFF
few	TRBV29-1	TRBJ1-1	CSVSGLNTEAFF
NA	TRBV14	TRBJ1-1	CASSQDSGRGTEAFF
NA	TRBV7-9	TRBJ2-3	CASSLAGSVSTDTQYF
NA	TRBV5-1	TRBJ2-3	CASSLAAGGPVTDTQYF
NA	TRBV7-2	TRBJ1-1	CASSFGTSLEAFF
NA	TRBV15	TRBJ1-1	CATSRQGAGIAEAFF
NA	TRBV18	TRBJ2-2	CASSPPGRGDTGELFF
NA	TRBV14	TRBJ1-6	CASSQDYRVSNSPLHF
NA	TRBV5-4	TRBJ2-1	CASSRSSGKAGNEQFF
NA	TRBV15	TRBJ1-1	CATSRERELGAFF
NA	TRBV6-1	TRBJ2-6	CASSEPGATGANVLTF
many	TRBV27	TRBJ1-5	CASSPWPQHF
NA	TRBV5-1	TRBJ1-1	CASSLAAGLGTEAFF
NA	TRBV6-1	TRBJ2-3	CASRGGTSNPDTQYF
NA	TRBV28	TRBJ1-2	CASSFKGDGYTF
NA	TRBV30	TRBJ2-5	CAWSVMGTSGGATETQYF
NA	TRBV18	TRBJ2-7	CASSPLEFAYEQYF
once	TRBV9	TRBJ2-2	CASSVEVSYAGELFF
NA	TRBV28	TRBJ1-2	CASSPGLNYGYTF
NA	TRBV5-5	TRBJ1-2	CASSTALQWSGYTF
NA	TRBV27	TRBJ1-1	CASSLGRRNTEAFF
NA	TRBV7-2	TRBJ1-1	CASSLLGANTEAFF
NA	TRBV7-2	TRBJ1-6	CASSFPGQTSPLHF
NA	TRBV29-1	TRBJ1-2	CSVVTGDGYTF
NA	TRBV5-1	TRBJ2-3	CASSPSSGGTADTQYF
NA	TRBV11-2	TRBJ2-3	CASSFRGITDTQYF
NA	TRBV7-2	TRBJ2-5	CASSSRNPGTGGRETQYF
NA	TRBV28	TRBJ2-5	CASSLMGARETQYF
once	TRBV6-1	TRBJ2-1	CASSAQGNNEQFF